A selection of T cell receptor beta chains follows, all from one sample in a study of blood T cell repertoires in COVID-19. Assay used: immunoSEQ multiplex PCR; TCRdb lists only in-frame clones, some missing. The sample lists approximately 100,000 clones; approximately 80% were seen once. Material for sequencing was peripheral blood. Receptor source: a man aged 70 or older with acute or convalescent COVID-19. CDR3s leave out the opening cysteine and the closing phenylalanine or tryptophan. The D gene is left open where the match is weak.

>TRBD1|TRBJ1-1|TRBV2
ASSVPSRDREAF
>NA|TRBJ1-5|TRBV28
ASSSGFPQH
>TRBD1|TRBJ1-3|TRBV3-1/TRBV3-2
ASSLTGTGLVSGNTIY
>NA|TRBJ1-2|TRBV18
ASSPRSLGDGYT
>NA|TRBJ1-2|TRBV19
ASSSNFYGYT
>NA|TRBJ1-2|TRBV7-9
ASRREGWYGYT
>TRBD2|TRBJ2-7|TRBV7-2
ASSSITSVQKGYEQY
>TRBD1|TRBJ2-1|TRBV19
ASSHKQGATYNEQF
>NA|TRBJ1-1|TRBV7-9
ASSTVIENTEAF
>TRBD2|TRBJ2-5|TRBV5-8
ASSLTSGITQETQY
>TRBD1|TRBJ2-7|TRBV6-5
ASRPWTGRAYEQY
>NA|TRBJ2-1|TRBV6-5
ASSASLRRGEQF
>NA|TRBJ1-1|TRBV6-5
ASSYRRATEAF
>TRBD1|TRBJ1-5|TRBV7-2
ASSLGQGDQPQH
>TRBD2|TRBJ2-5|TRBV3-1/TRBV3-2
ASSATSGRIGTQY
>NA|TRBJ1-5|TRBV15
ATSDQGSNQPQH
>NA|TRBJ1-1|TRBV6-5
ASSPTGNTEAF
>NA|TRBJ2-7|TRBV19
ASSIDLGTYEQY
>TRBD1|TRBJ2-7|TRBV28
ASRSSGQGAAEQY